Presented here are 28 T cell receptor beta chains from one specimen sequenced in a study of T cell responses to AZD1222 COVID-19 vaccine. Sequencing was performed with immunoSEQ multiplex PCR; in TCRdb, only in-frame clones are kept and a portion is missing. This sample has around 99,000 clones, with around 92% found just once. This material consisted of peripheral blood, taken 28 days after the second AZD1222 dose. The receptors were gathered from an adult who received the AZD1222 COVID-19 vaccine.

The gene calls are TRBV10-3 and TRBJ1-1; 7 bases fit TRBD1. This CDR3 has 13 residues. Germline assignment: CDR1 ENHRY and CDR2 SYGVKD. J gave up 3 bases and V 3 bases, and 1 base lay outside the gene matches. CDR3 in amino acids: CAISEDRDTEAFF. The CDR3 DNA reads TGTGCCATCAGTGAAGACAGGGACACTGAAGCTTTCTTT.

The chain carries TRBV7-8 and TRBJ2-3; D gene ambiguous. The CDR3 covers 11 residues. Germline V gives CDR1 SGHVS, CDR2 FQNEAQ. V lost 2 bases to trimming and J lost 4 bases, with 1 base between them. The CDR3 DNA follows: TGTGCCAGCAGCTTATCAGATACGCAGTATTTT. It codes for CASSLSDTQYF.

This chain joins TRBV18 and TRBJ1-4; no definite D call. The CDR3 has 15 amino acids. V lost 3 bases and J lost 3, with 11 bases in between. Germline V CDR1 and CDR2: KGHSH, LQKENI. In nucleotides, the CDR3 is TGTGCCAGCTCACCCGGGTCGAAGGCTAATGAAAAACTGTTTTTT. Amino acids: CASSPGSKANEKLFF.

The chain recombines TRBV7-9 with TRBJ1-1; D is unresolved. The CDR3 has 13 amino acids. With 4 bases removed from V and 1 base from J, the gap between germline ends came to 7 bases. The germline gives CDR1 SEHNR, CDR2 FQNEAQ (reference sequence). The CDR3 protein is CASSSSPNTEAFF. CDR3 DNA: TGTGCCAGCAGCTCGTCACCGAACACTGAAGCTTTCTTT.

The chain carries TRBV10-3 and TRBJ2-3; 7 positions agree with TRBD1. V gave up 6 bases and J gave up 6 bases; unmatched junction bases: 6. The CDR3 loop spans 13 amino acids. Germline CDR1 ENHRY, CDR2 SYGVKD. CDR3 sequence reads: CAIRGDSSDTQYF. The CDR3 DNA reads as TGTGCCATCAGGGGGGACAGTTCGGATACGCAGTATTTT.

DNA for the CDR3: TGTGCCAGCAGCTTTAGCGGGAGGGCCACCCAAAGTGAGCAGTTCTTC. Residues: CASSFSGRATQSEQFF. The rearrangement uses TRBV11-1 and TRBJ2-1; TRBD2 matches at 11 bases. The germline gives CDR1 SGHAT, CDR2 FQDESV (reference sequence). V trimming: 3 bases; J trimming: 9 bases; junction bases outside the gene matches: 10. This CDR3 region has 16 residues.

The chain employs TRBV3-1 (or the pseudogene TRBV3-2) and TRBJ2-7; 9 nucleotides agree with TRBD2. Germline V lookup: CDR1 LGHDT, CDR2 YNNKEL (reference sequence). Losses at the gene ends were 1 base for V and 2 bases for J; bases not matched to a gene: 3. This CDR3 has 15 residues. As DNA, the CDR3 is TGTGCCAGCAGCCAAGCCGGGACTAGCCCCTACGAGCAGTACTTC. This sequence encodes CASSQAGTSPYEQYF.

The V gene is TRBV27, the J gene TRBJ1-1; D may be TRBD1 (5 bases). Deletions cut 2 bases from V and 4 bases from J, with 17 bases between. This CDR3 contains 16 residues. In germline, CDR1 is MNHEY, CDR2 SMNVEV (reference sequence). CDR3 in amino acids: CASSLGWGRGGTEAFF. The DNA of the CDR3 is TGTGCCAGCAGTTTAGGGTGGGGTAGGGGCGGCACTGAAGCTTTCTTT.

For the CDR3, the DNA is TGTGCCAGCAGCCATCCCGACAGGGCGAACAAAAACATTCAGTACTTC. It specifies CASSHPDRANKNIQYF. This chain uses TRBV4-2 with TRBJ2-4, with 7 bases that match TRBD1. V trimming: 3 bases; J trimming: 3 bases; junction bases outside the gene matches: 8. This CDR3 is 16 amino acids long. The germline gives CDR1 LGHNA, CDR2 YNFKEQ.

The rearrangement uses TRBV5-1 and TRBJ1-4, with 8 bases aligning to TRBD1. Germline CDR1 and CDR2: SGHRS and YFSETQ. The CDR3 is 16 amino acids. V gave up 4 bases and J gave up 7 bases; unmatched junction bases: 12. CDR3 sequence: CASSPRLGQEAEKLFF. CDR3 DNA sequence: TGCGCCAGCAGCCCACGCTTGGGACAGGAAGCTGAAAAACTGTTTTTT.

V is TRBV27 and J is TRBJ2-2, with D uncertain. The V and J ends lost 1 base and 4 bases respectively, with 19 bases between them. Germline lookup yields CDR1 MNHEY and CDR2 SMNVEV (reference sequence). The CDR3 length is 18 residues. CDR3 DNA: TGTGCCAGCAGTTTATATTCGGGTTTACTGGGAACCACCGGGGAGCTGTTTTTT. Protein: CASSLYSGLLGTTGELFF.

This rearrangement joins TRBV5-1 to TRBJ1-3; D not certain. Germline loops: CDR1 SGHRS, CDR2 YFSETQ. Trimming removed 1 base from V and 3 bases from J, with 20 bases in between. The CDR3 runs to 18 residues. The CDR3 region is CASSLKSSRAQGGNTIYF. CDR3 in DNA: TGCGCCAGCAGCTTGAAATCTAGCCGGGCCCAAGGTGGAAACACCATATATTTT.

The rearrangement uses TRBV9 and TRBJ1-3; no reliable D call. The V end lost 0 bases, the J end lost 5 bases, and 9 bases lay between the germline ends. CDR1 and CDR2 from the germline V gene are SGDLS and YYNGEE. CDR3 size: 14 residues. CDR3 loop: CASSVGHNRNTIYF. The CDR3 region has the DNA TGTGCCAGCAGCGTAGGTCATAACAGAAACACCATATATTTT.

The chain employs TRBV28 and TRBJ1-1; tentatively, D is TRBD1 (5 bases). In germline, CDR1 is MDHEN, CDR2 SYDVKM. Deletions cut 7 bases from V and 5 bases from J, with 11 bases between. The CDR3 length is 12 residues. The CDR3 reads CASKEEGTEAFF. The CDR3 DNA follows: TGTGCCAGCAAGGAGGAGGGGACTGAAGCTTTCTTT. The whole variable domain, filled in from reference TRBV28 and TRBJ1-1, reads DVKVTQSSRYLVKRTGEKVFLECVQDMDHENMFWYRQDPGLGLRLIYFSYDVKMKEKGDIPEGYSVSREKKERFSLILESASTNQTSMYLCASKEEGTEAFFGQGTRLTVV.

The chain employs TRBV14 and TRBJ2-3; tentative D call: TRBD1 (6 bases). There are 14 residues in the CDR3. Trimming removed 0 bases at V and 6 bases at J, with 10 bases between. Germline CDR1 reads SGHDN; CDR2 reads FVKESK. The CDR3 DNA reads TGTGCCAGCAGCCAAGAGGGGGCCAGGGATACGCAGTATTTT. Translating gives CASSQEGARDTQYF.

CDR3 in DNA: TGTGCCAGCAGCCCCAAAGACAGGGACGAGGTAAACAATCAGCCCCAGCATTTT. Translating gives CASSPKDRDEVNNQPQHF. The chain joins TRBV3-1 (or the pseudogene TRBV3-2) to TRBJ1-5; 7 bases are shared with TRBD1. Germline V gives CDR1 LGHDT, CDR2 YNNKEL (reference sequence). This CDR3 has 18 amino acids. J gave up 3 bases and V 4 bases, and 15 bases lay outside the gene matches.

The chain uses TRBV2 and TRBJ2-3; D gene unclear. From germline, CDR1 is SNHLY and CDR2 FYNNEI. The CDR3 runs 16 residues. The ends were cut back, 1 base at V and 2 bases at J, with 13 bases in the middle. CDR3 region: CASSEENTYYTDTQYF. CDR3 sequence (DNA): TGTGCCAGCAGTGAAGAGAACACGTACTACACAGATACGCAGTATTTT.

The chain carries TRBV5-1 and TRBJ1-5; TRBD1 aligns across 8 bases. Trimming removed 4 bases from V and 5 bases from J; junction bases left unmatched: 14. CDR3 size: 17 residues. Germline CDR1 SGHRS, CDR2 YFSETQ. DNA of the CDR3: TGCGCCAGCAGCCAGGAACCCGCAGGGGGCAGGGATCAGCCCCAGCATTTT. Amino acids: CASSQEPAGGRDQPQHF.

The CDR3 region is CASSYLQGWHTEAFF. CDR3 bases: TGTGCCAGCAGTTACCTGCAGGGATGGCACACTGAAGCTTTCTTT. This rearrangement joins TRBV6-5 to TRBJ1-1; weak D call: TRBD1 (5 bases). The CDR3 loop spans 15 amino acids. V gave up 2 bases and J gave up 3 bases, with 13 bases separating them. Germline CDR1 reads MNHEY; CDR2 reads SVGAGI.

This clone has a single count. The chain recombines TRBV19 with TRBJ1-1, with D possibly matching TRBD1 (6 bases). The V end lost 5 bases, the J end lost 6 bases, and 19 bases lay between the germline ends. The CDR3 covers 15 residues. In germline, CDR1 is LNHDA, CDR2 SQIVND (reference sequence). Here the CDR3 reads CASSPRDTSGAEAFF. The CDR3 nucleotides read TGTGCCAGTAGTCCCCGGGACACCTCTGGCGCTGAAGCTTTCTTT.

This chain connects TRBV27 to TRBJ1-5; TRBD1 aligns across 8 bases. CDR1 is MNHEY, CDR2 SMNVEV, per germline (reference sequence). The V and J ends lost 4 bases and 6 bases, in that order; junction bases with no gene match: 8. The CDR3 runs to 15 residues. CDR3 nucleotide sequence: TGTGCCAGCAGTTCGGACAGGGCCGCGGCTCAGCCCCAGCATTTT. This codes for CASSSDRAAAQPQHF.

This rearrangement joins TRBV18 to TRBJ1-5; D call uncertain. The germline V and J ends were trimmed by 2 bases and 5 bases, with 7 bases remaining between them. Per the germline V gene, CDR1 is KGHSH and CDR2 is LQKENI. The CDR3 has 13 residues. As DNA, the CDR3 is TGTGCCAGCTCACCAGCCCTGGATCAGCCCCAGCATTTT. Translating gives CASSPALDQPQHF.

V and J are TRBV5-5 and TRBJ2-2, with no clear D. The CDR3 totals 12 residues. Per germline, CDR1 SGHKS and CDR2 YYEKEE (reference sequence). V was pared by 2 bases and J by 5 bases, with 4 bases between. The DNA of the CDR3 is TGTGCCAGCAGCTTCAATACCGGGGAGCTGTTTTTT. Translating gives CASSFNTGELFF.

The rearrangement links TRBV9 to TRBJ1-1; D not resolved. Trimming pared 4 bases from V and 1 base from J, leaving 8 bases between. Germline-derived CDR1 and CDR2 are SGDLS and YYNGEE. This CDR3 has 13 residues. The CDR3 nucleotides read TGTGCCAGCAGCCCGGATCCGAACACTGAAGCTTTCTTT. This codes for CASSPDPNTEAFF.

This sequence joins TRBV27 and TRBJ2-3; the D gene could be TRBD1 or TRBD2 (6 bases each). The CDR3 spans 14 residues. Trimming removed 6 bases from V and 0 bases from J, with 10 bases in between. Germline V gene sequence: CDR1 MNHEY, CDR2 SMNVEV (reference sequence). In DNA form, the CDR3 reads TGTGCCAGCAGGAGGGGGGCGAGCACAGATACGCAGTATTTT. Translated, it gives CASRRGASTDTQYF.

Notes on this clone: Other DNA sequences within the sample encode an identical CDR3. The V gene is TRBV19, the J gene TRBJ1-5; TRBD1 matches at 8 bases. This CDR3 has 21 residues. The V segment lost 10 bases and the J segment 6 bases; nucleotides outside the gene matches: 32. The germline V gene encodes CDR1 LNHDA and CDR2 SQIVND (reference sequence). Here the CDR3 reads CAIIIFLRRQGMSRTGQPQHF. The CDR3 bases are TGTGCCATTATTATATTTTTACGACGACAGGGGATGTCGAGGACGGGTCAGCCCCAGCATTTT.

The chain carries TRBV25-1 and TRBJ2-7, with 7 bases identical to TRBD1. CDR3 length equals 14 residues. Trimming cost V 6 bases and J 3 bases; bases outside gene matches: 8. Looked up from germline, CDR1 is MGHDK and CDR2 is SYGVNS. The DNA of the CDR3 is TGTGCCAGCAGCGAACCGGGACAGATCTACGAGCAGTACTTC. Translated: CASSEPGQIYEQYF.

V gene TRBV27 combines with J gene TRBJ1-2; D might be TRBD1 (5 bases). Germline lookup yields CDR1 MNHEY and CDR2 SMNVEV (reference sequence). CDR3 size: 15 residues. With 4 bases removed from V and 3 bases from J, the gap between germline ends came to 15 bases. The chain's CDR3 is CASSSARPGDYGYTF. CDR3 bases: TGTGCCAGCAGTTCAGCACGCCCGGGGGACTATGGCTACACCTTC.